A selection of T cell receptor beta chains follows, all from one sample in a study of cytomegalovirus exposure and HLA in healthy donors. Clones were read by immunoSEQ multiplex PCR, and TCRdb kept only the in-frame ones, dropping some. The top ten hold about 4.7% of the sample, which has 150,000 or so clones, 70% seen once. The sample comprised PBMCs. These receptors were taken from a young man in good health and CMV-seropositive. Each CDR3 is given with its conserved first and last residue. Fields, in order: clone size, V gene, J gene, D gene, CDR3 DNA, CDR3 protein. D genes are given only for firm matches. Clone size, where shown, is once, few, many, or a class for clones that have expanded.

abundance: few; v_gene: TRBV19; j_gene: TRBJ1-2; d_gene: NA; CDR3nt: TGTGCCAGTAGTATGGAGGATATCTATGGCTACACCTTC; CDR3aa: CASSMEDIYGYTF
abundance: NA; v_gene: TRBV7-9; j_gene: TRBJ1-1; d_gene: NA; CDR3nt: TGTGCCAGCAGCCACGACTCGGTCGAGGACACTGAAGCTTTCTTT; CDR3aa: CASSHDSVEDTEAFF
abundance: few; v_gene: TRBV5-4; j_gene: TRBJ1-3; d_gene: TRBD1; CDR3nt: TGTGCCAGCAGCTGGGGCGGGACAGGGCCCGGAAACACCATATATTTT; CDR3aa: CASSWGGTGPGNTIYF
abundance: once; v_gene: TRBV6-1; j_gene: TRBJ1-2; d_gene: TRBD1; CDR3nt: TGTGCCAGCAGGGACAGGGGGCGCAACTATGGCTACACCTTC; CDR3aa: CASRDRGRNYGYTF
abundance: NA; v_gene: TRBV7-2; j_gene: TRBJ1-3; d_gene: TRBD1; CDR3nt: TGTGCCAGCAGCCAACAGGGGGCGAGTGGAAACACCATATATTTT; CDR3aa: CASSQQGASGNTIYF
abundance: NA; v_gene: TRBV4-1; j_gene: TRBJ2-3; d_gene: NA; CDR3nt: TGCGCCAGCAGCCTCATCGCAGGGCTCTTGGATACGCAGTATTTT; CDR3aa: CASSLIAGLLDTQYF
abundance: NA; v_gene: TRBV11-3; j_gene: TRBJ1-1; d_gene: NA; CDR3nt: TGTGCCAGCAGCCCTTTCGAACAGACTGAAGCTTTCTTT; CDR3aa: CASSPFEQTEAFF
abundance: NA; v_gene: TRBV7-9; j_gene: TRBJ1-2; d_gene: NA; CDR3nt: TGTGCCAGCAGCTCGTCGTTGGGGGGGTATGGCTACACCTTC; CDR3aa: CASSSSLGGYGYTF
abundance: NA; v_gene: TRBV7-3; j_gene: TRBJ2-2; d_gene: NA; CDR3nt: TGTGCCAGCAGCTTAGGGGGGTACACCGGGGAGCTGTTTTTT; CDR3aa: CASSLGGYTGELFF
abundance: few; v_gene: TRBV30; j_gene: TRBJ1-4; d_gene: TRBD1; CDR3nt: TGTGCTTTCCGGGACAGGGGACGAGAAAAACTGTTTTTT; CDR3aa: CAFRDRGREKLFF
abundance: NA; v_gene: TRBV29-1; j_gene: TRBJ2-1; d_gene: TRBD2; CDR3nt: TGCAGCGTTGAAGGACTAGCGGGGAATGAGCAGTTCTTC; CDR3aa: CSVEGLAGNEQFF
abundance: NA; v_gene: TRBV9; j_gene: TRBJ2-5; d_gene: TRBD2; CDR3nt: TGTGCCAGCAGCAAACAAGCGGGGGGGCCCGAGACCCAGTACTTC; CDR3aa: CASSKQAGGPETQYF
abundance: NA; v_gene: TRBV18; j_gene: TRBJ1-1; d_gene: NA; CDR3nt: TGTGCCAGCTCACCCCAGGGAACTGAAGCTTTCTTT; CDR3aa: CASSPQGTEAFF
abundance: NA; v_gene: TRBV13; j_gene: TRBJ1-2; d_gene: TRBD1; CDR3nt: TGTGCCAGCAGCGAAGGACAGGGCCCTAACTATGGCTACACCTTC; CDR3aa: CASSEGQGPNYGYTF
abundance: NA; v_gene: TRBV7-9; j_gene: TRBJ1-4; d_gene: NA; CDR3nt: TGTGCCAGCAGCCCCGGACAAGGGGATGAAAAACTGTTTTTT; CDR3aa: CASSPGQGDEKLFF
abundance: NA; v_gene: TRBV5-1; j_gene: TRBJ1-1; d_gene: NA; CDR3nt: TGCGCCAGCAGCCAAGGGACACCTCTGAGCACTGAAGCTTTCTTT; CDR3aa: CASSQGTPLSTEAFF